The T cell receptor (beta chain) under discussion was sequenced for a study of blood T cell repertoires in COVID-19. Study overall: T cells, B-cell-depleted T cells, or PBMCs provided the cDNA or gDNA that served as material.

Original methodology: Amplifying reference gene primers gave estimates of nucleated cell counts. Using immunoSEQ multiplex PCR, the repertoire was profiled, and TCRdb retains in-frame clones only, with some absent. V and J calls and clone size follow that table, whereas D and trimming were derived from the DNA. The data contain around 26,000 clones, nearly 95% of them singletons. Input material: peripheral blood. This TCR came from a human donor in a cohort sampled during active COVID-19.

CDR3 region: CASSLVGGGVSYEQYF. The CDR3 DNA reads as TGTGCCAGCAGCTTGGTAGGCGGGGGGGTCTCCTACGAGCAGTACTTC. The genes are TRBV5-4 and TRBJ2-7; 9 positions agree with TRBD2. Germline CDR1 SGHNT, CDR2 YYREEE (reference sequence). The CDR3 covers 16 residues. The V segment lost 0 bases and the J segment 0 bases; nucleotides outside the gene matches: 4.